These 17 T cell receptor beta chains were sequenced from one sample in a study of cytotoxic CD8 clonotypes in ibrutinib-treated CLL. The assay was immunoSEQ multiplex PCR, and TCRdb's table has in-frame clones only and misses some. The profile shows approximately 170,000 clones, 70% to 90% of them singletons. The specimen was PBMCs, collected at disease progression, from a patient treated with ibrutinib. These receptors were taken from a human donor with chronic lymphocytic leukemia.

Written as DNA, the CDR3 is TGTGCCAGCAGAGGACAGGTAGGGTCCTACAATGAGCAGTTCTTC. Translation gives CASRGQVGSYNEQFF. This rearrangement joins TRBV7-2 to TRBJ2-1; TRBD1 agrees at 7 bases. Trimming cost V 6 bases and J 1 base; bases outside gene matches: 6. The CDR3 is 15 amino acids. Germline CDR1 reads SGHTA; CDR2 reads FQGNSA.

The rearrangement links TRBV7-2 to TRBJ2-5; tentative D call: TRBD1 (5 bases). With 5 bases removed from V and 5 bases from J, the gap between germline ends came to 15 bases. This CDR3 region has 14 residues. CDR1 and CDR2 from the germline V gene are SGHTA and FQGNSA. CDR3 sequence (DNA): TGTGCCAGCAGCCAGGGTCAACGTTGGGAGACCCAGTACTTC. It translates to CASSQGQRWETQYF.

The chain couples TRBV5-6 to TRBJ1-2, with 7 bases matching TRBD1. Germline CDR1 reads SGHDT; CDR2 reads YYEEEE. This CDR3 has 16 amino acids. Trimming cost V 4 bases and J 7 bases; bases outside gene matches: 16. The CDR3 nucleotides are TGTGCCAGCAGCCTTCGGGAAGGCAGGGGGGGTGGTGGCTACACCTTC. Translating gives CASSLREGRGGGGYTF. The full variable domain, with the rest looked up from reference TRBV5-6 and TRBJ1-2, is DAGVTQSPTHLIKTRGQQVTLRCSPKSGHDTVSWYQQALGQGPQFIFQYYEEEERQRGNFPDRFSGHQFPNYSSELNVNALLLGDSALYLCASSLREGRGGGGYTFGSGTRLTVV.

The chain recombines TRBV6-5 with TRBJ1-4; D possibly corresponds to TRBD1 (5 bases). Trimming stripped 0 bases from V and 8 bases from J, with 10 bases between. The CDR3 extends over 14 amino acids. Per the germline V gene, CDR1 is MNHEY and CDR2 is SVGAGI. As DNA, the CDR3 is TGTGCCAGCAGTTACTCGCAGGGTACCGAAAAACTGTTTTTT. It specifies CASSYSQGTEKLFF.

The V call is TRBV20-1, the J call TRBJ2-3; D unclear. The germline gives CDR1 DFQATT, CDR2 SNEGSKA (reference sequence). This CDR3 has 11 amino acids. Trimming removed 0 bases from V and 6 bases from J, with 4 bases in between. DNA for the CDR3: TGCAGTGCTAGAGAGGTTGATACGCAGTATTTT. Amino acids: CSAREVDTQYF.

V usage is TRBV6-6 and J usage is TRBJ1-5; tentatively, D is TRBD1 (5 bases). Looked up from germline, CDR1 is MNHNY and CDR2 is SVGAGI (reference sequence). V lost 4 bases, J lost 2 bases, and 9 bases lay in between. The CDR3 spans 14 residues. CDR3 loop: CASSWGGGNQPQHF. The CDR3 DNA follows: TGTGCCAGCAGTTGGGGGGGAGGCAATCAGCCCCAGCATTTT.

The rearrangement links TRBV27 to TRBJ2-7, with 7 bases aligning to TRBD2. The length of the CDR3 is 16 residues. The germline V gene encodes CDR1 MNHEY and CDR2 SMNVEV (reference sequence). Trimming took 4 bases from V and 7 from J; bases not matched to a gene: 16. This CDR3 reads CASSSLGGSAYEEQYF. The CDR3 DNA is TGTGCCAGCAGTTCCCTGGGGGGGTCAGCCTACGAGGAGCAGTACTTC.

V is TRBV5-1 and J is TRBJ2-3, with D perhaps given as TRBD1 or TRBD2 (6 bases each). CDR1 is SGHRS, CDR2 YFSETQ, per germline. CDR3 size: 18 residues. Trimming removed 2 bases from V and 6 bases from J, with 25 bases in between. The CDR3 DNA reads as TGCGCCAGCAGCTTAGAGGGATTTAGCGGAGGGGGATACGATACGCAGTATTTT. Its translation is CASSLEGFSGGGYDTQYF.

V usage is TRBV9 and J usage is TRBJ2-7; tentatively, D is TRBD2 (6 bases). There are 14 residues in the CDR3. The V gene's germline CDR1 is SGDLS and CDR2 YYNGEE. V lost 4 bases to trimming and J lost 5 bases, with 16 bases between them. CDR3 region: CASSSDSGSDEQYF. The DNA for the CDR3 is TGTGCCAGCAGCTCGGACTCCGGGAGCGACGAGCAGTACTTC.

The J gene is TRBJ1-2, the V gene TRBV2; no definite D call. This CDR3 has 16 amino acids. Germline CDR1 is SNHLY and CDR2 is FYNNEI. Trimming left V 6 bases short and J 4 bases short, with 21 bases between. In DNA form, the CDR3 reads TGTGCCAGCAGAAAAAGCGAGGTTGTAAGTGGCTATGGCTACACCTTC. Translating gives CASRKSEVVSGYGYTF.

The rearrangement uses TRBV19 and TRBJ1-1; D uncertain. V was shortened by 1 base and J by 6 bases, with 6 bases between the two germline ends. Germline CDR1 and CDR2: LNHDA and SQIVND (reference sequence). There are 12 residues in the CDR3. This chain's CDR3 is CASSIGPSEAFF. The CDR3 DNA is TGTGCCAGTAGTATAGGGCCGTCTGAAGCTTTCTTT.

The V and J genes are TRBV7-3 and TRBJ2-2; D gene ambiguous. Trimming shortened V by 4 bases and J by 6 bases, and 9 bases separated the two germline ends. Germline values: CDR1 SGHTA, CDR2 FQGTGA. The CDR3 runs to 13 residues. CDR3 residues: CASSYGLAGELFF. Written as DNA, the CDR3 is TGTGCCAGCAGCTATGGTCTGGCCGGGGAGCTGTTTTTT.

This clone has just one count. V gene TRBV28 combines with J gene TRBJ2-7; TRBD2 is a possible D gene (7 bases). The V gene lost 3 bases and the J gene lost 0 bases, with 12 bases spanning the gap. The germline V gene encodes CDR1 MDHEN and CDR2 SYDVKM. The CDR3 is 15 amino acids. The CDR3 region is CASSFEGGSSYEQYF. In DNA form, the CDR3 reads TGTGCCAGCAGTTTTGAGGGGGGGAGCTCCTACGAGCAGTACTTC.

V gene TRBV4-2 combines with J gene TRBJ1-2, with D possibly being TRBD1 (5 bases). The CDR3 totals 15 residues. Germline CDR1 and CDR2: LGHNA and YNFKEQ. Deletions cut 0 bases from V and 5 bases from J, with 13 bases between. CDR3: CASSQEGRGWYGYTF. The CDR3 region has the DNA TGTGCCAGCAGCCAAGAGGGGAGGGGTTGGTATGGCTACACCTTC.

The V gene is TRBV5-5, the J gene TRBJ1-4, with unresolved D. The CDR3 is 11 residues long. From germline, CDR1 is SGHKS and CDR2 YYEKEE (reference sequence). V lost 2 bases, J lost 6 bases, and 2 bases lay in between. The CDR3 DNA is TGTGCCAGCAGCTTCCATGAAAAACTGTTTTTT. Residues: CASSFHEKLFF.

The genes are TRBV5-1 and TRBJ2-7; D possibly corresponds to TRBD2 (7 bases). The germline CDR1 and CDR2 sequences are SGHRS and YFSETQ. The CDR3 is 14 amino acids. Trimming removed 2 bases from V and 0 bases from J, with 9 bases in between. The CDR3 DNA reads as TGCGCCAGCAGCTTCCGGGGGGCCTCCTACGAGCAGTACTTC. As protein: CASSFRGASYEQYF.

The rearrangement joins TRBV29-1 to TRBJ2-7; 8 bases fit TRBD2. The V segment lost 7 bases and the J segment 6 bases; nucleotides outside the gene matches: 14. Germline V gives CDR1 SQVTM, CDR2 ANQGSEA. The CDR3 runs 14 residues. In nucleotides, the CDR3 is TGCAGCGCCGGCCGCAGCGGGGGAGGGGGCGAGCAGTACTTC. Translating it yields CSAGRSGGGGEQYF.